This T cell receptor (beta chain) was retrieved from a study of cytomegalovirus exposure and HLA in healthy donors. Study-wide findings and caveats: Published work reported that the classifier diagnosed cytomegalovirus status with high specificity and sensitivity. CMV antigen specificity was confirmed in vitro for three CMV-associated chains.

Details on this clone: Its matching antigen is unknown.

TCRdb's table, derived via immunoSEQ multiplex PCR, lists solely in-frame clones and lacks some. The repertoire consists of 200,000 to 300,000 clones, with less than 95% occurring once and the leading ten covering approximately 3.1%. Germline CDR1 reads LGHNA; CDR2 reads YSLEER. The length of the CDR3 is 16 residues. V lost 1 base and J lost 2; bases outside the gene matches: 6. The chain combines TRBV4-3 with TRBJ1-2; 8 bases agree with TRBD1. Sequencing was performed on PBMCs. The clonotype was recovered from a woman aged 25-40 years in good health and CMV-seronegative. The CDR3 DNA is TGCGCCAGCAGCCAAGGGGAGACAGGGGACAACTATGGCTACACCTTC. Translated, it gives CASSQGETGDNYGYTF.